This T cell receptor beta chain stems from a study of blood T cell repertoires in COVID-19. In the study overall: The samples span acute and convalescent COVID-19 from the United States, Italy and Spain. PBMCs, B-cell-depleted T cells, or T cells provided the cDNA or gDNA that made up the material.

Repertoires were generated with immunoSEQ multiplex PCR, while TCRdb's copy carries only in-frame clones and drops some. The table lists about 49,000 clones, 93% of them singletons, with roughly 1% in the top ten. This CDR3 has 13 residues. The V gene's germline CDR1 is SGHTA and CDR2 FQGNSA. Trimming left V 1 base short and J 1 base short, with 4 bases between. The clonotype comes from a man aged 55 to 70 with COVID-19, enrolled during active disease. The rearrangement links TRBV7-2 to TRBJ1-2; D remains ambiguous. The sequenced material came from peripheral blood. CDR3 region: CASSLDSNYGYTF. The CDR3 coding sequence is TGTGCCAGCAGCTTAGACAGTAACTATGGCTACACCTTC. The full variable domain, in which reference TRBV7-2 and TRBJ1-2 provide the parts outside the CDR3, is GAGVSQSPSNKVTEKGKDVELRCDPISGHTALYWYRQSLGQGLEFLIYFQGNSAPDKSGLPSDRFSAERTGGSVSTLTIQRTQQEDSAVYLCASSLDSNYGYTFGSGTRLTVV.